This T cell receptor beta chain is drawn from a study of OX40 agonist ivuxolimab in advanced cancers. Assay used: immunoSEQ multiplex PCR; TCRdb lists only in-frame clones, some missing. In the table there are about 36,000 clones, 88% of which are singletons. Germline trimming cut 5 bases from V and 2 bases from J; bases unmatched to any gene: 1. From germline, CDR1 is MDHEN and CDR2 SYDVKM. The CDR3 extends over 13 amino acids. Blood got drawn at baseline, again on cycle 4 day 1, and then on cycle 7 day 1. The TCR comes from an adult with an advanced solid tumor such as melanoma, head and neck, liver or kidney cancer. This material consisted of CD4+ or CD8+ T cells sorted from blood, taken in a trial of the OX40 agonist ivuxolimab. V and J are TRBV28 and TRBJ2-7; 9 bases align to TRBD1. The chain's CDR3 is CASSRDRAYEQYF. The CDR3 coding sequence is TGTGCCAGCAGTCGGGACAGGGCCTACGAGCAGTACTTC.